The following is a T cell receptor (beta chain) sequence with its context. Germline CDR1 and CDR2: MDHEN and SYDVKM. Trimming pared 7 bases from V and 5 bases from J, leaving 11 bases between. The CDR3 extends over 12 amino acids. These data belong to a study of blood T cell repertoires in COVID-19. Overall study: Italy, Spain and the United States were the sources of the convalescent and acute COVID-19 samples. Sources were T cells, B-cell-depleted T cells, or PBMCs; the material itself was cDNA or gDNA.

In the original processing: Nucleated cell number was recorded as an estimate derived from reference gene primer amplification. The table came from immunoSEQ multiplex PCR; TCRdb's copy has only in-frame clones and leaves some out. V, J and clone size derive from that table, while D and trimming were established from the DNA sequence. The data hold over 100,000 clones, with approximately 88% observed a single time. The chain is built from TRBV28 and TRBJ1-2; a weak D match, TRBD1 (5 bases). The specimen sequenced was peripheral blood. The clonotype was recovered from a woman in her sixties or seventies with acute or convalescent COVID-19. The CDR3 reads CASTGDSYGYTF. In nucleotides, the CDR3 is TGTGCCAGCACTGGCGACAGTTATGGCTACACCTTC.